Following are 5 T cell receptor beta chains from one sample sequenced in a study of somatic mutations in cytotoxic T cells in rheumatoid arthritis. Assay used: immunoSEQ multiplex PCR; TCRdb lists only in-frame clones, some missing. The table has about 19,000 clones, about 86% seen once. Material: CD8+ T cells sorted from blood. These receptors originate from a man aged 35-49 years in good health.

The CDR3 reads CATSRPPGGIGEKLFF. The DNA of the CDR3 is TGTGCCACCAGCAGACCACCGGGAGGTATTGGTGAAAAACTGTTTTTT. This rearrangement joins TRBV15 to TRBJ1-4, with D uncertain. Trimming removed 2 bases at V and 7 bases at J, with 17 bases between. CDR3 length: 16 residues. In germline, CDR1 is LNHNV, CDR2 YYDKDF (reference sequence).

The V and J genes are TRBV21-1 and TRBJ1-5. TRBV21-1 is recorded as a pseudogene. This CDR3 region has 16 residues. CDR3 DNA: TGTGCCAGCACGGAGGGGACCTCGGGAGGCAATCAGCCCCAGCATTTT. Translation gives CASTEGTSGGNQPQHF.

The chain employs TRBV7-2 and TRBJ2-7, with TRBD1 matching 7 bases. CDR1 SGHTA and CDR2 FQGNSA come from the germline V gene. J lost 4 bases, V lost 4 bases, and 4 bases had no gene match. This CDR3 spans 13 amino acids. CDR3 in amino acids: CASSSAGGYEQYF. The CDR3 nucleotides are TGTGCCAGCAGCTCGGCAGGGGGTTACGAGCAGTACTTC. Drawing the rest from reference TRBV7-2 and TRBJ2-7, the complete variable domain is GAGVSQSPSNKVTEKGKDVELRCDPISGHTALYWYRQSLGQGLEFLIYFQGNSAPDKSGLPSDRFSAERTGGSVSTLTIQRTQQEDSAVYLCASSSAGGYEQYFGPGTRLTVT.

This clone was observed a few times. V gene TRBV27 combines with J gene TRBJ2-7; TRBD1 might be the D (6 bases). Between the trimmed V and J ends, which lost 4 bases and 1 base, there was a span of 11 bases. This CDR3 has 14 residues. The germline V gene encodes CDR1 MNHEY and CDR2 SMNVEV (reference sequence). The CDR3 region is CASSSTGSSYEQYF. DNA of the CDR3: TGTGCCAGCAGTTCAACAGGGTCGTCCTACGAGCAGTACTTC.

This clone was picked up one time. The CDR3 sequence: CASSLGLVGLAGASSYNEQFF. The CDR3, as DNA: TGTGCCAGCAGCTTAGGATTAGTGGGGCTAGCGGGAGCTTCATCCTACAATGAGCAGTTCTTC. The chain combines TRBV13 with TRBJ2-1, with 10 nucleotides matching TRBD2. In germline, CDR1 is PRHDT, CDR2 FYEKMQ (reference sequence). V was clipped by 0 bases and J by 1 base; unmatched bases: 15. The CDR3 sequence is 21 residues long.